Detailed here is one TCR beta chain. Its antigen is undetermined. Different DNA sequences within this sample yield the same CDR3. Naive CD8 cells lacked CD45RO, underwent positive selection for CCR7 and left out terminally differentiated effector memory CD45RA+ cells. The donors were adults (healthy and HIV-negative) with no recent acute infections or vaccinations. The data stem from a study of shared clonotypes between healthy human individuals. Germline loops: CDR1 SGHNT, CDR2 YYREEE (reference sequence). The CDR3 consists of 14 residues. Trimming removed 0 bases at V and 0 bases at J, with 7 bases between. Study-wide findings and caveats: Represented diversity, genetic and exposure-history alike, was limited by few donors. Tissue TCR repertoires likely differ from these blood-only repertoires.

The data were produced by immunoSEQ multiplex PCR, yet TCRdb's version contains in-frame clones alone and is incomplete. Of more than 2 million clones detected, over 85% appear once; the ten largest clones hold around 1.1%. The V and J genes are TRBV5-4 and TRBJ2-7; D remains unclear. Material for sequencing was naive CD8+ T cells sorted from blood. The source is a young man in good health. CDR3 sequence (DNA): TGTGCCAGCAGCTTGGACAGTAGCTCCTACGAGCAGTACTTC. It yields the protein CASSLDSSSYEQYF.